Described below is a single T cell receptor (beta chain) sequence and its context. The study ran its PCR with 60 Vbeta and 13 Jbeta primers. Here immunoSEQ multiplex PCR was the method, and the copy in TCRdb shows in-frame clones only, minus some. The sample records 100,000 to 150,000 clones, about 84% being singletons. The sample belongs to a study of cytomegalovirus exposure and HLA in healthy donors. With 7 bases removed from V and 4 bases from J, the gap between germline ends came to 11 bases. The CDR3 spans 12 residues. Germline values: CDR1 SGHNT, CDR2 YYREEE (reference sequence). V and J are TRBV5-4 and TRBJ1-1; D is ambiguous. The sample consisted of PBMCs. The TCR comes from a man aged 35 to 55 in good health and CMV-seronegative. CDR3: CASGWLGTEAFF. CDR3 sequence (DNA): TGTGCCAGCGGTTGGCTTGGCACTGAAGCTTTCTTT.